This T cell receptor beta chain was captured by sequencing in a study of cytomegalovirus exposure and HLA in healthy donors. Study conclusions and caveats: First-cohort TCR clusters tended to co-occur in the approximately 120 validation repertoires, a later analysis found. Testing in vitro showed three CMV-associated chains specific for CMV antigens. The authors enumerated around 150 TCR beta chains as linked to cytomegalovirus. Usually a TCR sequence was rare, but some public TCRs were found in many donors.

CDR1 is GTSNPN and CDR2 is SVGIG in the germline V gene (reference sequence). The trim removed 5 bases at V and 5 bases at J, leaving 5 bases unmatched. The CDR3 has 12 residues. A note on this clone: Its antigen is still unknown.

Data came from immunoSEQ multiplex PCR; TCRdb stores just in-frame clones and leaves some out. The sample has some 170,000 clones, 90% to 97% seen once. Sequences were obtained from PBMCs. The V call is TRBV30, the J call TRBJ2-7; 8 bases agree with TRBD2. The TCR originated in a woman aged 18-35 years in good health and CMV-seronegative. CDR3 amino acids: CAWGRGGHEQYF. CDR3 nucleotides: TGTGCCTGGGGCCGGGGGGGCCACGAGCAGTACTTC.